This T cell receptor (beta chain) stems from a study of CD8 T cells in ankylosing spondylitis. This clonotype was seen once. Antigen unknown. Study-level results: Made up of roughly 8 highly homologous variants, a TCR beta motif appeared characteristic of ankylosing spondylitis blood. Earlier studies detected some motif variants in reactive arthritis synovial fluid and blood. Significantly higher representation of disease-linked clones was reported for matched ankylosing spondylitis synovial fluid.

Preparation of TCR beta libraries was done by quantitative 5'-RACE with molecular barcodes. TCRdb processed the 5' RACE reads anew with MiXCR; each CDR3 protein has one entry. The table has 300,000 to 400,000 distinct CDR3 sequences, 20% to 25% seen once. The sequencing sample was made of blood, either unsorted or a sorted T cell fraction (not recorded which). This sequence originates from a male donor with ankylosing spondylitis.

The CDR3 region is CSVLGQGQETQYF. DNA for the CDR3: TGCAGCGTTCTCGGACAGGGGCAGGAGACCCAGTACTTC. The rearrangement links TRBV29-1 to TRBJ2-5, with 9 bases fitting TRBD1. This CDR3 is built from 13 residues. Germline V CDR1 and CDR2: SQVTM, ANQGSEA. Germline trimming cut 5 bases from V and 5 bases from J; bases unmatched to any gene: 6. Using reference TRBV29-1 and TRBJ2-5 for the parts outside the CDR3, the full variable domain is SAVISQKPSRDICQRGTSLTIQCQVDSQVTMMFWYRQQPGQSLTLIATANQGSEATYESGFVIDKFPISRPNLTFSTLTVSNMSPEDSSIYLCSVLGQGQETQYFGPGTRLLVL.